The 9 T cell receptor beta chains given below trace back to one sample, sequenced in a study of blood T cell repertoires in COVID-19. Here immunoSEQ multiplex PCR was the method, and the copy in TCRdb shows in-frame clones only, minus some. The sample carries 150,000 to 170,000 clones, 75% to 95% recorded once. Sample: peripheral blood. These receptors were collected from a man aged 50-59 years with acute or convalescent COVID-19.

The chain recombines TRBV7-2 with TRBJ1-2, with TRBD1 identical over 7 bases. Germline CDR1 is SGHTA and CDR2 is FQGNSA. The V gene end was trimmed by 5 bases and the J gene end by 5 bases; junction bases not matched to a gene: 14. The CDR3 sequence is 16 residues long. CDR3 in DNA: TGTGCCAGCAGCCAAGTCCCCTCTACAGGGGCTTATGGCTACACCTTC. This sequence encodes CASSQVPSTGAYGYTF.

This sequence joins TRBV6-1 and TRBJ1-5, with 7 bases aligning to TRBD1. The germline gives CDR1 MNHNS, CDR2 SASEGT. This CDR3 has 16 residues. Trimming at V came to 1 base and at J to 4 bases, leaving 7 bases not matched to a gene. The DNA for the CDR3 is TGTGCCAGCAGTGAAGTAAAAGGGACAGAGAATCAGCCCCAGCATTTT. This gives the protein CASSEVKGTENQPQHF.

CDR3 nucleotides: TGTGCCAGCAGTTTATCGCGGACAGTCGAGCAGTACTTC. Translated: CASSLSRTVEQYF. V is TRBV27 and J is TRBJ2-7; tentatively, D is TRBD1 (6 bases). This CDR3 has 13 residues. V was clipped by 0 bases and J by 6 bases, with 9 bases between them. Germline assignment: CDR1 MNHEY and CDR2 SMNVEV (reference sequence).

The V gene is TRBV6-5, the J gene TRBJ1-1; the D is unclear. CDR1 MNHEY and CDR2 SVGAGI come from the germline V gene. The CDR3 sequence is 14 residues long. Deletions cut 8 bases from V and 2 bases from J, with 15 bases between. DNA for the CDR3: TGTGCCAGCTGCTCGGGTGCCGGCAACACTGAAGCTTTCTTT. The encoded protein is CASCSGAGNTEAFF.

The chain is built from TRBV20-1 and TRBJ1-2; TRBD1 matches 8 bases. The germline V gene encodes CDR1 DFQATT and CDR2 SNEGSKA (reference sequence). Unmatched junction bases numbered 5, after V lost 3 bases and J lost 5 bases. This CDR3 spans 13 amino acids. The chain's CDR3 is CSASDTGGYGYTF. CDR3 sequence (DNA): TGCAGTGCTAGTGACACAGGGGGGTATGGCTACACCTTC.

The gene calls are TRBV14 and TRBJ2-1; weak D call: TRBD1 (6 bases). Trimming pared 2 bases from V and 0 bases from J, leaving 20 bases between. The CDR3 contains 19 residues. Looked up from germline, CDR1 is SGHDN and CDR2 is FVKESK. In DNA form, the CDR3 reads TGTGCCAGCAGCCAAATCGACAGGCCGAGCGGTCGCTCCTACAATGAGCAGTTCTTC. It yields the protein CASSQIDRPSGRSYNEQFF.

V gene TRBV6-1 combines with J gene TRBJ2-1; tentatively, D is TRBD2 (6 bases). V lost 2 bases and J 3 bases, leaving 8 bases between the germline ends. The CDR3 is 14 residues long. Germline V CDR1 and CDR2: MNHNS, SASEGT. CDR3 bases: TGTGCCAGCAGTGAACCGGGGGTCTACAATGAGCAGTTCTTC. It encodes CASSEPGVYNEQFF.

The chain combines TRBV3-1 (or the pseudogene TRBV3-2) with TRBJ1-2; 7 bases line up with TRBD1. CDR3 length: 16 amino acids. From germline, CDR1 is LGHDT and CDR2 YNNKEL (reference sequence). V lost 3 bases to trimming and J lost 8 bases; unmatched junction nucleotides: 15. The CDR3 here is CASSHLPSTGRGGYTF. DNA for the CDR3: TGTGCCAGCAGCCACCTACCGTCGACAGGGCGTGGAGGCTACACCTTC.

The V gene is TRBV12-3 or TRBV12-4, the J gene TRBJ2-7; 9 positions agree with TRBD1. The CDR3 is 13 residues long. The ends lost 3 bases at V and 4 bases at J; junction bases unmatched: 1. In DNA, the CDR3 is TGTGCCAGCAGTTTCGACAGGGGGTACGAGCAGTACTTC. This encodes CASSFDRGYEQYF.